Below are 15 T cell receptor beta chains sequenced from a single sample in a study of CD8+ T cells in alopecia areata. In each case, RNA was isolated and then reverse transcribed into cDNA as the sequencing template. Profiled with immunoSEQ multiplex PCR; TCRdb holds only in-frame clones, not every one. The sample yields around 300,000 clones, without any singletons. A panel of CD4, CD8alpha, NKG2D, NKG2ACE and other markers served to sort pooled cutaneous lymph node cells. The sample comprised CD4+ T cells sorted from a lymph node. These receptors were taken from a C3H/HeJ mouse with alopecia areata. MHC haplotype here: H2-k.

Concerning this clone: Here the gene names and germline are mouse. With the read ending 4 residues before the CDR3 end, the germline J gene is used to fill in that end. The sample has other DNA sequences that encode this CDR3 too. The V call is TRBV31, the J call TRBJ2-5; tentative D call: TRBD1 (6 bases). Germline loops: CDR1 GKSSPN, CDR2 SITVG. The CDR3 runs to 14 residues. The CDR3 bases that were read are TGTGCCTGGAGTCTAGGCAGGGGAGGAGAC. This encodes CAWSLGRGGD. From start to end, the CDR3 is CAWSLGRGGDTQYF. The full variable domain, in which reference TRBV31 and TRBJ2-5 provide the parts outside the CDR3, is AQTIHQWPVAEIKAVGSPLSLGCTIKGKSSPNLYWYWQATGGTLQQLFYSITVGQVESVVQLNLSASRPKDDQFILSTEKLLLSHSGFYLCAWSLGRGGDTQYFGPGTRLLVL.

About this clone itself: The germline and genes are mouse ones. The CDR3 extends 4 residues past the end of the read, so its final part is completed from the germline J gene. This chain uses TRBV3 with TRBJ2-5; possible D gene TRBD1, 6 bases. This CDR3 comprises 15 residues. V shed 4 bases and J shed 0 bases, with 11 bases lying between them. The germline CDR1 and CDR2 sequences are SNHLY and FYNGKV (reference sequence). Partial CDR3 DNA: TGTGCCAGCAGCTCAAACAGGGTTAACCAAGAC. It is translated as CASSSNRVNQD. Given in full, the CDR3 is CASSSNRVNQDTQYF.

Concerning this clone itself: The gene symbols are mouse symbols. The CDR3 goes on 4 residues after the read ends, and that part is filled in from the germline J gene. This rearrangement joins TRBV13-2 to TRBJ2-5; 7 positions match TRBD1. The CDR3 covers 14 residues. Germline V lookup: CDR1 NNHNN, CDR2 SYGAGS (reference sequence). With V trimmed by 2 bases and J by 0 bases, 0 bases remained unmatched. The part of the CDR3 DNA that was read is TGTGCCAGCGGTGAGGGACAGAACCAAGAC. Translating it yields CASGEGQNQD. The complete CDR3 protein is CASGEGQNQDTQYF.

This clone was seen more than once but under ten times. Each gene name is a mouse one. The read comes to an end 4 residues before the CDR3 does, leaving the germline J gene to fill in the end. The V and J genes are TRBV5 and TRBJ2-5, with 9 bases matching TRBD2. Per the germline V gene, CDR1 is LGHNA and CDR2 is YNLKQL (reference sequence). CDR3 length: 15 amino acids. CDR3 DNA (partial): TGTGCCAGCAGCCCCCACTGGGGGGTAAAAGAC. Translation gives CASSPHWGVKD. The whole CDR3 protein is CASSPHWGVKDTQYF.

In this sample, this clone turned up a few times. Genes here carry mouse names. The observed sequence ends 4 residues before the CDR3 terminus, with the missing tail filled in from the germline J gene. The chain couples TRBV13-1 to TRBJ2-2; maybe TRBD1 (5 bases). Per germline, CDR1 NSHNY and CDR2 SYGAGN. The CDR3 runs to 16 residues. V gave up 2 bases and J gave up 2 bases, with 13 bases separating them. The part of the CDR3 DNA that was read is TGTGCCAGCAGTGAGCGGTCAGGGAGTAACACCGGG. It yields the protein CASSERSGSNTG. The entire CDR3 protein is CASSERSGSNTGQLYF.

A remark on this clone: Gene names follow the mouse nomenclature. The observed sequence ends 4 residues before the CDR3 terminus, with the missing tail filled in from the germline J gene. The genes are TRBV13-2 and TRBJ2-5, with D maybe TRBD2 (7 bases). Deletions cut 4 bases from V and 3 bases from J, with 9 bases between. The length of the CDR3 is 13 residues. CDR1 and CDR2 from the germline V gene are NNHNN and SYGAGS (reference sequence). The sequenced part of the CDR3 DNA is TGTGCCAGCGGTCTGGGGGCACAAGAC. Translation: CASGLGAQD. The entire CDR3 sequence reads CASGLGAQDTQYF.

This clone was observed a few times. The genes are named according to mouse. This sample also contains other DNA sequences that code for the same CDR3. The CDR3 reads CASSQQGAGAEQFF. The part of the CDR3 DNA that was read is TGTGCCAGCAGCCAACAGGGGGCAGGTGCT. The rearrangement uses TRBV5 and TRBJ2-1, with 8 bases identical to TRBD1. Read data end 4 residues before the CDR3 end; the end is taken from the germline J gene. Trimming removed 2 bases from V and 6 bases from J; junction bases left unmatched: 3. Germline values: CDR1 LGHNA, CDR2 YNLKQL (reference sequence). This CDR3 is 14 amino acids long.

This clone was recorded a few times. Mouse gene names and germline throughout. The read halts 4 residues ahead of the CDR3 end, with the missing end drawn from the germline J gene. This rearrangement joins TRBV19 to TRBJ2-7, with 10 bases lining up with TRBD2. J gave up 0 bases and V 4 bases, and 7 bases lay outside the gene matches. Germline V gives CDR1 FNHDT, CDR2 SITEND (reference sequence). The CDR3 runs to 16 residues. CDR3 region: CASSRTGGRSSYEQYF. Incomplete CDR3 DNA: TGTGCCAGCAGTCGGACTGGGGGAAGGAGCTCCTAT.

With respect to this clone: Gene names follow the mouse nomenclature. With the read ending 4 residues before the CDR3 end, the germline J gene is used to fill in that end. The J gene is TRBJ2-3, the V gene TRBV13-1, with a weak D call TRBD1 (5 bases). Trimming removed 8 bases at V and 0 bases at J, with 10 bases between. Germline V gene sequence: CDR1 NSHNY, CDR2 SYGAGN. The CDR3 sequence is 13 residues long. The CDR3 region is CARKTASAETLYF. The DNA read from the CDR3 is TGTGCCAGAAAGACAGCTAGTGCAGAA.

This clone has only a few counts. Gene labels here are mouse ones. The read gets to within 4 residues of the CDR3 end, and the germline J gene fills in the rest. This sequence joins TRBV13-3 and TRBJ1-4, with a possible D match to TRBD1 (5 bases). Germline lookup yields CDR1 NNHDY and CDR2 SYVADS. The CDR3 is 13 amino acids. The sequenced CDR3 bases are TGTGCCAGCGAGACTGGGGGGGGCGAA. Translated: CASETGGGE. The full CDR3 protein is CASETGGGERLFF.

Worth noting for this clone: Gene names refer to mouse genes. From the germline J gene comes the end of the CDR3, since the read stops 4 residues before it. The chain uses TRBV13-2 and TRBJ2-5; TRBD2 matches 10 bases. The V gene's germline CDR1 is NNHNN and CDR2 SYGAGS (reference sequence). The CDR3 consists of 15 residues. CDR3 region: CASGEAWGGPDTQYF. The CDR3 DNA, read in part, is TGTGCCAGCGGTGAAGCCTGGGGGGGCCCAGAC.

In regard to this clone: Genes here carry mouse names. Read data end 4 residues before the CDR3 end; the end is taken from the germline J gene. The rearrangement links TRBV13-2 to TRBJ1-2; D call uncertain. Trimming took off 0 bases at V and 0 bases at J, with 6 bases between the two ends. Germline loops: CDR1 NNHNN, CDR2 SYGAGS (reference sequence). This CDR3 has 14 residues. The CDR3 sequence: CASGDGGSNSDYTF. The DNA read from the CDR3 is TGTGCCAGCGGTGATGGGGGATCAAACTCC.

Worth noting for this clone: Any gene name here is a mouse gene name. The CDR3 extends 4 residues past the end of the read, so its final part is completed from the germline J gene. J is TRBJ2-5 and V is TRBV14; 10 bases line up with TRBD2. Germline values: CDR1 SGHDT, CDR2 FRDEAV. CDR3 length: 16 residues. CDR3 bases read: TGTGCCAGCAGTTTCAGCCCGGACTGGGGGAGGGAC. This gives the protein CASSFSPDWGRD. The CDR3, in full, reads CASSFSPDWGRDTQYF.

This clone showed up just a few times. Gene names are mouse gene names. The CDR3 goes on 4 residues after the read ends, and that part is filled in from the germline J gene. V and J are TRBV5 and TRBJ1-2, with a weak D call TRBD1 (5 bases). Trimming took off 1 base at V and 3 bases at J, with 9 bases between the two ends. Germline CDR1 LGHNA, CDR2 YNLKQL (reference sequence). CDR3 size: 14 residues. The CDR3 bases that were read are TGTGCCAGCAGCCAAGGGACAATGGACTCC. The encoded protein is CASSQGTMDS. The complete CDR3 protein is CASSQGTMDSDYTF.

This clone showed up just a few times. All gene names here are mouse names. The read halts 4 residues ahead of the CDR3 end, with the missing end drawn from the germline J gene. Different DNA sequences within this sample yield the same CDR3. The rearrangement links TRBV19 to TRBJ2-3; D is perhaps TRBD1 (5 bases). The CDR3 has 14 amino acids. V was clipped by 1 base and J by 1 base, with 7 bases between them. From germline, CDR1 is FNHDT and CDR2 SITEND (reference sequence). The CDR3 DNA, read in part, is TGTGCCAGCAGTATAAGAGGGGGTGCAGAA. This translates into CASSIRGGAE. The full CDR3 is CASSIRGGAETLYF.